This T cell receptor beta chain was captured by sequencing in a study of blood T cells in healthy people across ages. Whole-study findings and limits: Measured against age, TCR beta diversity per million T cells decreased in a roughly linear manner.

The germline gives CDR1 WSHSY, CDR2 SAAADI. The CDR3 totals 12 residues. V was shortened by 8 bases and J by 2 bases, with 8 bases between the two germline ends. This clonotype was detected only a few times. The antigen remains unidentified. It was with a sample-barcoded 5' primer and a J-beta primer mix that a second PCR of roughly 7 to 12 cycles was run. TCRdb fed the 5' RACE reads into MiXCR, producing one record per CDR3 protein. The sample records roughly 900,000 distinct CDR3 sequences, more than 25% being singletons. The J gene is TRBJ2-3, the V gene TRBV10-2; D uncertain. This receptor was obtained from a woman over 75 in good health. The material sequenced was blood. This chain's CDR3 is CASQRNTDTQYF. DNA for the CDR3: TGCGCCAGCCAAAGGAACACAGATACGCAGTATTTT.